This T cell receptor beta chain is drawn from a study of blood T cells in healthy people across ages. The CDR3 consists of 16 residues. CDR1 and CDR2 from the germline V gene are MNHNY and SVGAGI (reference sequence). The use of a sample-barcoded 5' primer and a J-beta primer mix characterized a second PCR of roughly 7 to 11 cycles. TCRdb reprocessed the 5' RACE reads via MiXCR and lists one record per CDR3 protein. The sample carries approximately 800,000 distinct CDR3 sequences, around 25% recorded once. This clonotype was counted between two and nine times. Another study also made use of these data, one on T cells of mothers and their children.

The source is a boy younger than 18 in good health. The chain joins TRBV6-6 to TRBJ2-1; tentative D call: TRBD1 (5 bases). The closer fit of TRBJ2-5 to the DNA end suggests the J call may be wrong. The source material was blood. This chain's CDR3 is CASSYSIQDAWETQYF. Here the CDR3 DNA reads TGTGCCAGCAGTTACTCGATACAGGATGCCTGGGAGACCCAGTACTTC.